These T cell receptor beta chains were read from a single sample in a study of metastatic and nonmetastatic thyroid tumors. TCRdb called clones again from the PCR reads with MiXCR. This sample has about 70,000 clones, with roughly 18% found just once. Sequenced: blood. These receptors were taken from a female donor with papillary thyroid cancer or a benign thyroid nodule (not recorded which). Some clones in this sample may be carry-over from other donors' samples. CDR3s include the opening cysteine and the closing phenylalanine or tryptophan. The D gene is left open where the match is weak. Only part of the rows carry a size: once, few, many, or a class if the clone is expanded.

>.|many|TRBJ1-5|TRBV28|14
TGTGCCAGCAGTTTACAGATTAGCAATCAGCCCCAGCATTTT
CASSLQISNQPQHF
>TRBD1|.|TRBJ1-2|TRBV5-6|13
TGTGCCAGCAGCTTGGACCAGGGGGAAGGCTACACCTTC
CASSLDQGEGYTF
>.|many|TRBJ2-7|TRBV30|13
TGTGCCTGGAGTGTCCCCCCCGGGCACGAGCAGTACTTC
CAWSVPPGHEQYF
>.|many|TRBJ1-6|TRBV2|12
TGTGCCAGCAGTTCGCCCAATTCACCCCTCCACTTT
CASSSPNSPLHF
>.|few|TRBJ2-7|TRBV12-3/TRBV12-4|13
TGTGCCAGCAGTTCCCGACAACCTTACGAGCAGTACTTC
CASSSRQPYEQYF
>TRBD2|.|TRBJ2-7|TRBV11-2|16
TGTGCCAGCAGCTTAGATTCTAGCGGGAGCGTGCGCGAGCAGTACTTC
CASSLDSSGSVREQYF
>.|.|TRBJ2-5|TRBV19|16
TGTGCCAGTAGTGCCACCCCCGGGACCGCCAGGGGGACCCAGTACTTC
CASSATPGTARGTQYF
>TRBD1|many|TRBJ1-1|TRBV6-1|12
TGTGCCAGCAGGGAGGGGGCAACTGAAGCTTTCTTT
CASREGATEAFF
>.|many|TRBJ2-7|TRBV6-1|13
TGTGCCAGCAGGGACTCCCTCCTCTACGAGCAGTACTTC
CASRDSLLYEQYF
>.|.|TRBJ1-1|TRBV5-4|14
TGTGCCAGCAGCTACCGGGACCGAAGCACTGAAGCTTTCTTT
CASSYRDRSTEAFF
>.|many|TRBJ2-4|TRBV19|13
TGTGCCAGTAGTGGGATGGCCAAAAACATTCAGTACTTC
CASSGMAKNIQYF
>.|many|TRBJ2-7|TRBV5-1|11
TGCGCCAGCAGCGGAGCCTACGAGCAGTACTTC
CASSGAYEQYF
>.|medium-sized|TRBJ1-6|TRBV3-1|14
TGTGCCAGCAGCCTAGGGCAGACGGGATCACCCCTCCACTTT
CASSLGQTGSPLHF
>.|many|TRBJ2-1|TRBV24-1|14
TGTGCCACCAGTGACTCCGGGACGGACAATGAGCAGTTCTTC
CATSDSGTDNEQFF
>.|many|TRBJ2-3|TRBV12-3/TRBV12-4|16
TGTGCCAACCCACCAGGCTCTCTAACCCCCACAGATACGCAGTATTTT
CANPPGSLTPTDTQYF
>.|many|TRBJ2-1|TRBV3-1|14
TGTGCCAGCAGCCAAGTTGGCGGTCGCGTTGAGCAGTTCTTC
CASSQVGGRVEQFF
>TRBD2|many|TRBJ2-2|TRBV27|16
TGTGCCAGCAGTTTCGGGACTAGCGGAAACACCGGGGAGCTGTTTTTT
CASSFGTSGNTGELFF
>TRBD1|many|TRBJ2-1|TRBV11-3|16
TGTGCCAGCAGCTTCGGACAGGGACTGGGGTACAATGAGCAGTTCTTC
CASSFGQGLGYNEQFF